A selection of T cell receptor beta chains follows, all from one sample in a study of identical twins. TCRdb analysed the 5' RACE reads with MiXCR anew, one entry per CDR3 protein. The table includes around 100,000 distinct CDR3 sequences, roughly 6% detected once. Sequencing used memory T cells sorted from blood. The receptors were sampled from a woman between 50 and 59 years old in good health. The CDR3 runs from the conserved cysteine through the conserved F or W. The order of the fields is J gene, V gene, D gene, clone size, CDR3 protein, CDR3 DNA. D genes are given only for firm matches. Rows may omit the clone size; those that give it use once, few, many or a size class.

J: TRBJ2-7; V: TRBV5-1; D: -; size: -; CDR3: CASSLRGPAYEQYF; DNA: TGCGCCAGCAGCTTGAGAGGCCCGGCCTACGAGCAGTACTTC
J: TRBJ2-1; V: TRBV6-2/TRBV6-3; D: TRBD2; size: -; CDR3: CASTIAGEQFF; DNA: TGTGCCAGCACTATAGCGGGGGAGCAGTTCTTC
J: TRBJ1-1; V: TRBV14; D: -; size: -; CDR3: CASSQISGAEAFF; DNA: TGTGCCAGCAGCCAAATTTCTGGGGCAGAAGCTTTCTTT
J: TRBJ1-5; V: TRBV24-1; D: TRBD1; size: many; CDR3: CATSDSRGRNQPQHF; DNA: TGTGCCACCAGTGATTCCAGGGGGCGGAATCAGCCCCAGCATTTT
J: TRBJ2-3; V: TRBV6-5; D: TRBD1; size: many; CDR3: CASSWTGGSTDTQYF; DNA: TGTGCCAGCAGTTGGACAGGGGGAAGCACAGATACGCAGTATTTT
J: TRBJ2-7; V: TRBV29-1; D: -; size: many; CDR3: CSVELDSPYEQYF; DNA: TGCAGCGTTGAACTGGATAGCCCCTACGAGCAGTACTTC
J: TRBJ2-3; V: TRBV29-1; D: TRBD2; size: many; CDR3: CSVGETSRDTQYF; DNA: TGCAGCGTTGGTGAGACTAGCCGAGATACGCAGTATTTT
J: TRBJ2-1; V: TRBV5-1; D: -; size: -; CDR3: CASRPSVNEQFF; DNA: TGCGCCAGCCGCCCGTCGGTCAATGAGCAGTTCTTC
J: TRBJ2-3; V: TRBV5-3; D: -; size: -; CDR3: CARSLAEADTQYF; DNA: TGTGCCAGAAGCTTGGCGGAGGCAGATACGCAGTATTTT
J: TRBJ2-1; V: TRBV20-1; D: -; size: many; CDR3: CSARGEYGNEQFF; DNA: TGCAGTGCTAGAGGGGAGTACGGCAATGAGCAGTTCTTC
J: TRBJ2-7; V: TRBV4-2; D: -; size: many; CDR3: CASSRGELGYEQYF; DNA: TGTGCCAGCAGCCGGGGGGAGTTAGGATACGAGCAGTACTTC
J: TRBJ2-1; V: TRBV7-9; D: -; size: many; CDR3: CASSFWGGGDEQFF; DNA: TGTGCCAGCAGCTTTTGGGGAGGCGGCGATGAGCAGTTCTTC
J: TRBJ2-5; V: TRBV20-1; D: TRBD1; size: -; CDR3: CSARGIRTGEETQYF; DNA: TGCAGTGCTAGAGGAATAAGGACAGGGGAAGAGACCCAGTACTTC
J: TRBJ2-3; V: TRBV12-3/TRBV12-4; D: -; size: -; CDR3: CASSFSYGTQYF; DNA: TGTGCCAGCAGTTTTTCGTATGGTACGCAGTATTTT
J: TRBJ2-1; V: TRBV5-1; D: TRBD2; size: many; CDR3: CASSSGREGNEQFF; DNA: TGCGCCAGCTCGAGCGGGAGAGAAGGCAATGAGCAGTTCTTC
J: TRBJ2-2; V: TRBV11-3; D: TRBD1; size: many; CDR3: CASSSGDRGRRRSGELFF; DNA: TGTGCCAGCAGCTCCGGGGACAGGGGGCGAAGGAGGTCCGGGGAGCTGTTTTTT
J: TRBJ2-1; V: TRBV11-2; D: TRBD1; size: many; CDR3: CASSFRDRGLGPYNEQFF; DNA: TGTGCCAGCAGCTTCCGGGACAGGGGCCTCGGCCCCTACAATGAGCAGTTCTTC
J: TRBJ1-1; V: TRBV29-1; D: -; size: many; CDR3: CSVLGIGEAFF; DNA: TGCAGCGTTCTAGGAATTGGTGAAGCTTTCTTT
J: TRBJ2-3; V: TRBV7-2; D: -; size: few; CDR3: CASSLGWERPRRGALFSTDTQYF; DNA: TGTGCCAGCAGCTTAGGGTGGGAACGCCCAAGAAGGGGGGCCCTTTTTAGCACAGATACGCAGTATTTT
J: TRBJ1-1; V: TRBV3-1; D: -; size: few; CDR3: CASSQTSNTEAFF; DNA: TGTGCCAGCAGCCAAACGTCGAACACTGAAGCTTTCTTT